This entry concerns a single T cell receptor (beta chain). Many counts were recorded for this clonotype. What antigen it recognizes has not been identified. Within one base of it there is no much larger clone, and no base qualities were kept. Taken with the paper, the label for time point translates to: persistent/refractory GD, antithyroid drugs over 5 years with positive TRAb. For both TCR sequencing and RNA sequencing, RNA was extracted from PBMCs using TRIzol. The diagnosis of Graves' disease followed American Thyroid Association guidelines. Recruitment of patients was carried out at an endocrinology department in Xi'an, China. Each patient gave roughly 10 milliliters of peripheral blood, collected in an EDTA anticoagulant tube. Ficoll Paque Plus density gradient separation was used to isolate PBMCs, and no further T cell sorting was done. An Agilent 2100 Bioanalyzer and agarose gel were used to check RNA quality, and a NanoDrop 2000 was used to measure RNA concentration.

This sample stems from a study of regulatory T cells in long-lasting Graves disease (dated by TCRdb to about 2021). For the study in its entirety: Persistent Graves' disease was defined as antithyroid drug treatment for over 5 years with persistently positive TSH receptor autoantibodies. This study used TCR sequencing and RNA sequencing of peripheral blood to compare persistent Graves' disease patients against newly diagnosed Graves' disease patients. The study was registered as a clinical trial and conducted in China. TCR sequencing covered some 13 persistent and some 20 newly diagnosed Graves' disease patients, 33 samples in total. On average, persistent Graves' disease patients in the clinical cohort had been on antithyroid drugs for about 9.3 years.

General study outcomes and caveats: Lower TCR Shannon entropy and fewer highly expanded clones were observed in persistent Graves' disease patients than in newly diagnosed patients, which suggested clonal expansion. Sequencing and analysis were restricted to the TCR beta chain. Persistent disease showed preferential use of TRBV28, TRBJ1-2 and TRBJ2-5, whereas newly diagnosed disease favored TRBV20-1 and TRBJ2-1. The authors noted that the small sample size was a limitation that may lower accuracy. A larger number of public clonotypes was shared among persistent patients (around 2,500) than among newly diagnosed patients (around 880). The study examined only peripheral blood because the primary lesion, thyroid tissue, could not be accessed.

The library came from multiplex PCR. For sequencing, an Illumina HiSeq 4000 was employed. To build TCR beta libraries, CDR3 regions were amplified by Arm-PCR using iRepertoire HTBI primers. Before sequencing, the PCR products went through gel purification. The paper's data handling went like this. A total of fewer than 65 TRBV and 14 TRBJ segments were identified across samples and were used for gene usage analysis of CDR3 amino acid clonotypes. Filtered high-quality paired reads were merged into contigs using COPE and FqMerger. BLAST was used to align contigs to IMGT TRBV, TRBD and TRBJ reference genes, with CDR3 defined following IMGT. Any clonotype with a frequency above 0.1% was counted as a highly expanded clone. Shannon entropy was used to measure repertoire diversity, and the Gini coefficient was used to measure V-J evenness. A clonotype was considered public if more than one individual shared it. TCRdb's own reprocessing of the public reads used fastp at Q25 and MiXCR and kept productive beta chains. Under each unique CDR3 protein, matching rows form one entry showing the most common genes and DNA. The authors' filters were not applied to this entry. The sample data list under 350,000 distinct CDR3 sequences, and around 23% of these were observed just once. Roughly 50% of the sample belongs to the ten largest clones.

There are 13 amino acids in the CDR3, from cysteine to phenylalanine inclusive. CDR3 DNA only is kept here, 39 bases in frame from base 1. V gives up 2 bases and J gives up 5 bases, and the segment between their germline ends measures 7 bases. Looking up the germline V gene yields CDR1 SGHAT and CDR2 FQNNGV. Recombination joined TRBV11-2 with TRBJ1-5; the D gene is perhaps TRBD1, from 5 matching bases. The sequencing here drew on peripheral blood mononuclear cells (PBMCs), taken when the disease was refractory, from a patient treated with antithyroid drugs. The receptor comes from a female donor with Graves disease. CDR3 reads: CASSLWGDQPQHF. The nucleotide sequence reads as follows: TGTGCCAGCAGCTTATGGGGGGATCAGCCCCAGCATTTT.